The clone carrying this T cell receptor beta chain was recorded at least ten times. TCRdb fed the RT-PCR reads into MiXCR, producing one record per CDR3 protein. The sample lists fewer than 200,000 distinct CDR3 sequences; around 9% were seen once. The record originates from a study of response to subunit inactivated influenza vaccine. The V gene end was trimmed by 3 bases and the J gene end by 4 bases; junction bases not matched to a gene: 6. The CDR3 extends over 16 amino acids. Germline V lookup: CDR1 DFQATT, CDR2 SNEGSKA (reference sequence). This specimen consisted of non-naive T cells sorted from PBMCs, obtained on the day of vaccination. V and J are TRBV20-1 and TRBJ2-2; 12 bases map to TRBD2. The TCR sequence derives from a man aged 45-60 years who received an inactivated influenza vaccine. This CDR3 reads CSARATSGSPTGELFF. The CDR3 DNA follows: TGCAGTGCTAGGGCGACTAGCGGGAGCCCCACCGGGGAGCTGTTTTTT.